This TCR beta chain comes out of a study of human T cells and chemical hapten exposure listed by TCRdb under 2021. For context, the study as a whole: For sensitization, 2% DPC in acetone was applied to a 2 cm by 2 cm area of upper inner arm skin. Patients additionally received weekly therapeutic DPC doses to the scalp throughout the approximately 22-week study period. Patch testing was performed on the upper back with Finn chambers containing 0.01% DPC, and the patch tests were scored after 6 days according to International Contact Dermatitis Research Group standards. Most of the patients in the cohort were female, and the cohort covered alopecia areata with under or over 50% scalp involvement, alopecia totalis and alopecia universalis. Libraries were pooled for sequencing, and variation in per-sample TCR yields was attributed mainly to small differences in library volumes within the pool. Peripheral blood TCR repertoire changes were tracked in vivo in alopecia patients during primary and secondary sensitization to the hapten diphenylcyclopropenone (DPC). Blood was sampled from patients pre-sensitization (week 0) and at 2, 6 and about 24 weeks after DPC sensitization. Under 30 alopecia patients gave blood for TCR sequencing at one to four time points (pre-sensitization, 2, 6 and 24 weeks).

The sample's time point label, decoded: patch test 2, 6 weeks after DPC sensitization. The treatment or condition label of this sample denotes: therapeutic diphenylcyclopropenone sensitization with weekly scalp DPC. At each patch-test visit, blood was drawn before the patch test was applied. Patients were considered eligible if aged 18 to 70, diagnosed with alopecia and deemed suitable for DPC therapy, and patients were excluded if pregnant. Total RNA was isolated from unfractionated whole blood collected in Tempus Blood RNA tubes. As encoded in the germline V gene, CDR1 is SGHVS while CDR2 is FQNEAQ. V has 4 bases trimmed and J has 6 bases trimmed; junction bases matching no gene number 5. Inclusive of the bounding cysteine and phenylalanine, the CDR3 is 15 residues long. The only DNA kept is the CDR3, 45 bases in frame from the first base. The research as a whole found: Because every patient had alopecia, a presumed autoimmune disease, the patients' immune response might differ from that of healthy individuals. The number of PT1 expanded TCRs positively correlated with patch test score, significant at thresholds 8, 16 and 32 but not 4. Significantly more large CDR3 similarity clusters were formed by expanded TCRs than by pre-sensitization or healthy control sets, consistent with antigen-driven responses. The number of TCRs above 1 in 1000 frequency did not change with DPC sensitization; there was no evidence of global repertoire structure alterations. Repeated subsampling changed both the strength of the expansion versus patch-test correlation and the threshold at which the correlation became significant.

This clonotype was recorded many times. It lacks a known antigen. Base qualities are not provided; no much larger clone lies one nucleotide away. Library creation used RACE. Instrument used: NextSeq 500. During library preparation, unique molecular identifiers were attached to individual cDNA molecules so that TCRs could be counted quantitatively and reproducibly. From each blood RNA sample, both TCR alpha and TCR beta chains were sequenced. Concerning the study's data processing: Samples had a median of roughly 98,000 TCRs, with a range from roughly 20,000 to 700,000. V, J and CDR3 annotation of the TCR reads was performed with the Decombinator software suite. To make PS versus PT1 abundance plots, every sample was subsampled to the same number of TCRs (28,000). TCRs were defined as expanded if absent before sensitization and observed at least eight times at the 2-week time point. The public reads were quality trimmed at Q25 with fastp and then assembled into clones with MiXCR by TCRdb, keeping productive beta chains. All rows with the same CDR3 protein become a single entry with the most common DNA and genes. V and J calls and clone size were set by TCRdb, not the authors. This sample gives 65,000 to 95,000 distinct CDR3 sequences in total; less than 8.5% of them show up just once. In total, the top ten clones hold about 1.5% of the sample.

The source material was whole blood, sampled in connection with sensitization to the hapten diphenylcyclopropenone (DPC). The sequence is built from TRBV7-8 and TRBJ1-4; 10 nucleotides in the junction match TRBD1. The clonotype comes from a woman aged 25 to 39 with alopecia areata. Some clones in this sample may be carry-over from other donors' samples. For the CDR3, the sequence is CASSWGTGEYEKLFF. The bases are TGTGCCAGCAGCTGGGGGACAGGGGAATATGAAAAACTGTTTTTT. Extended through the reference TRBV7-8 and TRBJ1-4 proteins, this CDR3 yields the full variable domain: GAGVSQSPRYKVAKRGQDVALRCDPISGHVSLFWYQQALGQGPEFLTYFQNEAQLDKSGLPSDRFFAERPEGSVSTLKIQRTQQEDSAVYLCASSWGTGEYEKLFFGSGTQLSVL.